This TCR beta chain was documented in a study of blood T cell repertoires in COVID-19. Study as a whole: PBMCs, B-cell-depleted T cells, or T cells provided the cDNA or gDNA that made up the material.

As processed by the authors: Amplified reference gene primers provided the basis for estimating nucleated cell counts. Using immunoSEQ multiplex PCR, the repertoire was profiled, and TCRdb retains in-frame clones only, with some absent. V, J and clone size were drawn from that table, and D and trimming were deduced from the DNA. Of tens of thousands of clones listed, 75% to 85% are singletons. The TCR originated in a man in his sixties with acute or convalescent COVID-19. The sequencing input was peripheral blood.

The CDR3: CASRDGQGSGANVLTF. The CDR3 nucleotides are TGTGCCAGCAGGGATGGACAGGGCTCTGGGGCCAACGTCCTGACTTTC. The chain uses TRBV2 and TRBJ2-6, with 8 positions matching TRBD1. The germline CDR1 and CDR2 sequences are SNHLY and FYNNEI. The CDR3 is 16 amino acids. Trimming removed 6 bases from V and 0 bases from J; junction bases left unmatched: 4.